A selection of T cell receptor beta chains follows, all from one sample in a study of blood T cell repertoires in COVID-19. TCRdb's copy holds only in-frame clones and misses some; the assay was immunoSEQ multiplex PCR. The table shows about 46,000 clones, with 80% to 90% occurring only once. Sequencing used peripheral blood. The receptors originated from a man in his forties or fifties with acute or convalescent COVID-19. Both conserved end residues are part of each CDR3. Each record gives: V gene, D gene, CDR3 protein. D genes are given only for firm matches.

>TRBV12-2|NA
CASRFGETSGYTF
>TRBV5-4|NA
CASSLGAGTGYNEQFF
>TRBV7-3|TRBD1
CASKQGAGYTEAFF
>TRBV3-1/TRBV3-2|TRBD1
CASSQTGRGYTF
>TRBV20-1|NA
CSASTGSPLHF
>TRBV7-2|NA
CASSLRLRGNTIYF
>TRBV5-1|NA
CASSLDGDMGGETQYF
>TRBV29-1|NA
CSVPLANYGYTF
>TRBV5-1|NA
CASSLAQTQYF
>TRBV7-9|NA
CASSIGGEDYGYTF
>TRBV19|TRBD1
CASSTPQGQGSDTQYF
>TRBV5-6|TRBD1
CASSLGQPNTEAFF
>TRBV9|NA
CASSVGGRHEKLFF
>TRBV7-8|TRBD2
CASSTGLVPDTQYF
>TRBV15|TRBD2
CATSRAASGTRETQYF
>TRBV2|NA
CASSKGGAGNQPQHF
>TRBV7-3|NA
CASSPSGRNEQFF
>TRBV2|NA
CASSEDRQDIRGYTF
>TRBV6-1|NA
CASSEYSNQPQHF
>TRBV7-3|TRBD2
CASSPGRGDETQYF
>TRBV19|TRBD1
CASSLGTGGAATNEKLFF
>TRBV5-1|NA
CASSLARGNTEAFF
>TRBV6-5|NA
CASMHGGARNTIYF
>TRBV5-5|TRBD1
CASSEGGTAGPQHF
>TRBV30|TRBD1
CAWSKGTGWTEAFF
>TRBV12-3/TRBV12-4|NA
CASRNTGLDGYTF
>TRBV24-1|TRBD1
CATSDLGTGGLGEQFF
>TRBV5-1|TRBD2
CASSLIAGVRAGELFF
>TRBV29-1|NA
CSVDNYNEQFF
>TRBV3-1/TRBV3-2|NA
CASSRDNSPLHF
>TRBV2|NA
CASRPGDNQPQHF
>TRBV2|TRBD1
CASRVTGSRPEAFF
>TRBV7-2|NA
CASSVGQNYEQYF
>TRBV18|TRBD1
CASSAYRGDYGYTF
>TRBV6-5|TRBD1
CASSYGQGAKAQYF
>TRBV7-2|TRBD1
CASSLVEGQGVYGYTF
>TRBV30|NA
CAWNSGLQTGELFF
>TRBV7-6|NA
CASSQGAGGNQPQHF
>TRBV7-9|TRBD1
CASTDGDRNTGELFF
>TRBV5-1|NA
CASSFDGVNTEAFF
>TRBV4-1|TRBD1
CASSPGQGLGPQHF